This T cell receptor (beta chain) was retrieved from a study of neurological immune-mediated disorders. The study, taken as a whole, reports: Multiple sclerosis was found to have the least TCR clonal expansion, below healthy controls, and HTLV-1-associated myelopathy the most. Phylogenetic grouping assigned the repertoires of 18 of 34 multiple sclerosis patients to a single related-CDR3 cluster, which may represent a signature. None of the CDR3 amino acid sequences of expanded clones recurred across subjects, suggesting private repertoires in all groups. None of the features examined (clinical or MRI) was associated with the multiple sclerosis repertoire cluster.

The sample holds many counts of this clonotype. Its antigen is not known. This CDR3 spans 16 amino acids. V lost 6 bases to trimming and J lost 8 bases; unmatched junction nucleotides: 14. CDR1 MNHNY and CDR2 SVGAGI come from the germline V gene (reference sequence). TCRdb re-called the 5' RACE reads with MiXCR, one entry per CDR3 protein. The sample contains 45,000 to 60,000 distinct CDR3 sequences, less than 4.5% of which appear only once. The genes are TRBV6-6 and TRBJ2-3; TRBD2 matches 10 bases. The receptor's source is a man aged 25-40 years with multiple sclerosis. Sequencing was done on a sample of PBMCs. CDR3 DNA sequence: TGTGCCAGCAGCCAGGGGCTAGCGGGGGATTTAGGTACGCAGTATTTT. It yields the protein CASSQGLAGDLGTQYF.